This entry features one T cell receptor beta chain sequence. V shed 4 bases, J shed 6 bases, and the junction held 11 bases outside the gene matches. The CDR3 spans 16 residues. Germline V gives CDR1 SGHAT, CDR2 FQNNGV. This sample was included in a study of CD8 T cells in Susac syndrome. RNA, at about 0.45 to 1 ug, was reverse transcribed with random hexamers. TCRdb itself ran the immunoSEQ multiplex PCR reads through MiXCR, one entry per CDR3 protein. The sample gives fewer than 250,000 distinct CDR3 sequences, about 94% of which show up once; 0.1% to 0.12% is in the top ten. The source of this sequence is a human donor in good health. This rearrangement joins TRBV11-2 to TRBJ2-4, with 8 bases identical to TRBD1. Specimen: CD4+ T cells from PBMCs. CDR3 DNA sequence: TGTGCCAGCAGCTCAAGCCCCCAGGGGGCAGGAAACATTCAGTACTTC. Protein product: CASSSSPQGAGNIQYF.